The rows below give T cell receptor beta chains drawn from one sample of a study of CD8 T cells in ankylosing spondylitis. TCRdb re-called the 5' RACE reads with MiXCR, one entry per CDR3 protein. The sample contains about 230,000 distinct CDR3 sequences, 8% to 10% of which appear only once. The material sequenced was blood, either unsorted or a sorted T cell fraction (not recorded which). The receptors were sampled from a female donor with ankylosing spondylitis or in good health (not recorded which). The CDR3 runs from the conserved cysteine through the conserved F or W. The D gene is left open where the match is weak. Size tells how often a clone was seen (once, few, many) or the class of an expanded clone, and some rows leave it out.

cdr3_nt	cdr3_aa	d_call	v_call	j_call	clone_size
TGTGCCAGCTCACCAGACCGAAGTCAAGAGACCCAGTACTTC	CASSPDRSQETQYF	.	TRBV18	TRBJ2-5	few
TGCGCCAGCAGCCAAGAAGACCAGTCTGGAAACACCATATATTTT	CASSQEDQSGNTIYF	.	TRBV4-3	TRBJ1-3	.
TGCAGCGTTGGTACGGGAGACGAGCAGTACTTC	CSVGTGDEQYF	.	TRBV29-1	TRBJ2-7	many
TGCGCCAGCAGCCAAGATATCTCGGGACAAGATAATTCACCCCTCCACTTT	CASSQDISGQDNSPLHF	.	TRBV4-3	TRBJ1-6	many
TGTGCCAGCAGCTACGGCGGGAGAGAGACCCAGTACTTC	CASSYGGRETQYF	TRBD2	TRBV7-9	TRBJ2-5	.
TGTGCCTGGAGGGATTCCTACGAGCAGTACTTC	CAWRDSYEQYF	.	TRBV30	TRBJ2-7	few
TGTGCCAGCAGCTTAGGGGCCCAAGGAACCTACGAGCAGTACTTC	CASSLGAQGTYEQYF	.	TRBV7-9	TRBJ2-7	.
TGTGCCAGCAGCCCGCTAGCGGGAGACAATGAGCAGTTCTTC	CASSPLAGDNEQFF	TRBD2	TRBV7-6	TRBJ2-1	few
TGTGCCAGCAGCTTAGGGACAGGGTACAATCAGCCCCAGCATTTT	CASSLGTGYNQPQHF	TRBD1	TRBV7-8	TRBJ1-5	many
TGTGCCAGCAGCCCCGGGACTAGGAGCGGCGAGCAGTACTTC	CASSPGTRSGEQYF	TRBD2	TRBV11-2	TRBJ2-7	once
TGTGCCAGCACCCTGGGGAGCGGGAGCTACAATGAGCAGTTCTTC	CASTLGSGSYNEQFF	TRBD2	TRBV6-2/TRBV6-3	TRBJ2-1	.
TGCGCCAGCAGCTGGGAGAGGGACCTTACCTACAATGAGCAGTTCTTC	CASSWERDLTYNEQFF	.	TRBV5-1	TRBJ2-1	many
TGCGCCAGCAGGGCGGGCTTTAGCACAGATACGCAGTATTTT	CASRAGFSTDTQYF	.	TRBV4-3	TRBJ2-3	many
TGTGCCAGCAGCCCGGGACTAGCTCCGTCTTATGAGCAGTTCTTC	CASSPGLAPSYEQFF	TRBD2	TRBV3-1	TRBJ2-1	many
TGTGCCAGCAGTTCCCCGAGGGTAGCGGGCTCCTACGAGCAGTACTTC	CASSSPRVAGSYEQYF	TRBD2	TRBV6-5	TRBJ2-7	many
TGTGCCAGCAGTTTGCGATCAAACTCTGGAAACACCATATATTTT	CASSLRSNSGNTIYF	.	TRBV28	TRBJ1-3	many
TGCGCCAGCAGCGAGGCTATTGACTACGAGCAGTACTTC	CASSEAIDYEQYF	.	TRBV5-1	TRBJ2-7	many
TGCAGTGCTAGAGAGTACGGGAGGCGGAACACCGGGGAGCTGTTTTTT	CSAREYGRRNTGELFF	TRBD2	TRBV20-1	TRBJ2-2	many
TGTGCCAGCAGCCAAATGGTCAGGACCGGGGAGCTGTTTTTT	CASSQMVRTGELFF	.	TRBV3-1	TRBJ2-2	many
TGTGCCAGCAGCCAAGATCAGAACGGGGGCTCCTATAATTCACCCCTCCACTTT	CASSQDQNGGSYNSPLHF	.	TRBV4-2	TRBJ1-6	.
TGTGCCAGCAGCTTAGCTTCACTAGCCTCCAATGAGCAGTTCTTC	CASSLASLASNEQFF	.	TRBV7-2	TRBJ2-1	few
TGCAGTGCTGCTAAAAACTTCAGGGATTCAGCCGGGGAGCTGTTTTTT	CSAAKNFRDSAGELFF	.	TRBV29-1	TRBJ2-2	.
TGCAGTGCTAGAGTGGGGGGAGTAGGTTCCGAGCAGTACTTC	CSARVGGVGSEQYF	.	TRBV20-1	TRBJ2-7	many
TGTGCCACCAGCAGAGTTGGAAGTGGACTAGCAGTCTACAATGAGCAGTTCTTC	CATSRVGSGLAVYNEQFF	TRBD2	TRBV15	TRBJ2-1	many
TGTGCCTCCCTTGGGGGAGCAAGGTACGAGCAGTACTTC	CASLGGARYEQYF	.	TRBV28	TRBJ2-7	many
TGTGCCAGCAGTTCGGGGAAAGTCACAGATACGCAGTATTTT	CASSSGKVTDTQYF	.	TRBV6-2/TRBV6-3	TRBJ2-3	.
TGCAGTGCTAGAGGCCCCGGGCCTAATGAAAAACTGTTTTTT	CSARGPGPNEKLFF	.	TRBV20-1	TRBJ1-4	many
TGCAGCGTAGTCCCCCGGTTGGGACAGGGAAACTCCTACGAGCAGTACTTC	CSVVPRLGQGNSYEQYF	TRBD1	TRBV29-1	TRBJ2-7	.
TGTGCCAGCAGTTACGGACATTCTCTCACCTACGAGCAGTACTTC	CASSYGHSLTYEQYF	.	TRBV6-2/TRBV6-3	TRBJ2-7	.
TGTGCCAGCAGTCTCCTAGCGGGAGTCTTAACTGGGACCGGGGAGCTGTTTTTT	CASSLLAGVLTGTGELFF	TRBD2	TRBV12-3/TRBV12-4	TRBJ2-2	many
TGTGCCAGCAGCTTAGCGAGGGAGCGGAATTACTACAATGAGCAGTTCTTC	CASSLARERNYYNEQFF	.	TRBV7-2	TRBJ2-1	few
TGCGCCAGCAGCTTGGAGGGGCGGGCCTACAATGAGCAGTTCTTC	CASSLEGRAYNEQFF	.	TRBV5-1	TRBJ2-1	many
TGTGTCAGCAGCTTAGGTGTCGGGGACGAGCAGTACTTC	CVSSLGVGDEQYF	.	TRBV7-9	TRBJ2-7	.
TGTGCCAGCAGCCCCAGCGGGGAACCCACAGATACGCAGTATTTT	CASSPSGEPTDTQYF	TRBD2	TRBV7-2	TRBJ2-3	many
TGTGCCAGCAGTTTAACCAGGAACTTTGGCTACACCTTC	CASSLTRNFGYTF	.	TRBV28	TRBJ1-2	few
TGTGCCAGCAGCCCGGACAGGGCCAACTACGAGCAGTACTTC	CASSPDRANYEQYF	TRBD1	TRBV11-2	TRBJ2-7	many
TGTGCCAGCAGCCCGGAGACTAGTTTGGCCGATACGGGGAGTGAGCAGTTCTTC	CASSPETSLADTGSEQFF	.	TRBV7-6	TRBJ2-1	many
TGCGCCAGCCGCTTGGGCGGGGAGGCTACTGGCCACACCTTC	CASRLGGEATGHTF	.	TRBV5-1	TRBJ1-2	.
TGTGCCAGCAGCTTAGGACGGCGAGGTGAAGCTTTCTTT	CASSLGRRGEAFF	.	TRBV7-6	TRBJ1-1	.
TGCAGTGCCCTTAATCCCCTGATAGGCGGGAGGAGTACAGATACGCAGTATTTT	CSALNPLIGGRSTDTQYF	TRBD2	TRBV20-1	TRBJ2-3	many
TGCAGTGCTAGAGATCGTGGCTCTGGGGCCAACGTCCTGACTTTC	CSARDRGSGANVLTF	.	TRBV20-1	TRBJ2-6	.
TGTGCCAGCAGCTTAGGACCGACAGGGAACGAGCAGTACTTC	CASSLGPTGNEQYF	TRBD1	TRBV7-8	TRBJ2-7	many
TGTGCCAGCTCACCAACACCGGGACAAGCGGGGGGAAGTAACTACGAGCAGTACTTC	CASSPTPGQAGGSNYEQYF	TRBD2	TRBV18	TRBJ2-7	many
TGCAGCGTTGAAGATCTTGGGACGGAGTCCTACGAGCAGTACTTC	CSVEDLGTESYEQYF	.	TRBV29-1	TRBJ2-7	many
TGCAGTGCTAGGGCTAGCGGGGATACGCAGTATTTT	CSARASGDTQYF	TRBD2	TRBV20-1	TRBJ2-3	many
TGCAGTGCTAGAGATCCCGGCAGAGTCTACAATGAGCAGTTCTTC	CSARDPGRVYNEQFF	.	TRBV20-1	TRBJ2-1	many